This TCR beta chain was observed in a study of cytomegalovirus exposure and HLA in healthy donors. Findings and caveats of the study: Most of the TCR beta V segments (in an earlier analysis) were productive either about 90% or about 30% of the time.

V lost 3 bases, J lost 3 bases, and 4 bases lay in between. The CDR3 runs 11 residues. Germline V gene data show CDR1 as SGHRS and CDR2 as YFSETQ. With respect to this clone: Its target is not known.

Vbeta (60) and Jbeta (13) primers were used in the PCR. TCRdb's table, derived via immunoSEQ multiplex PCR, lists solely in-frame clones and lacks some. Its listing shows under 120,000 clones. V gene TRBV5-1 combines with J gene TRBJ2-7; D call uncertain. The sequence came from a middle-aged man in good health and CMV-seronegative. Sequencing input: PBMCs. CDR3 loop: CASSSYYEQYF. CDR3 bases: TGCGCCAGCAGCTCCTACTACGAGCAGTACTTC. Filled out from reference TRBV5-1 and TRBJ2-7, the complete variable domain reads KAGVTQTPRYLIKTRGQQVTLSCSPISGHRSVSWYQQTPGQGLQFLFEYFSETQRNKGNFPGRFSGRQFSNSRSEMNVSTLELGDSALYLCASSSYYEQYFGPGTRLTVT.